This T cell receptor (beta chain) derives from a study of blood T cell repertoires in COVID-19. Study overall: Sites across the United States, Italy and Spain contributed samples from acute and convalescent COVID-19. Sources were T cells, B-cell-depleted T cells, or PBMCs; the material itself was cDNA or gDNA.

One Seattle source followed patients from active infection through their disease course. Per the study methods: Amplification with reference gene primers provided the estimates of nucleated cell counts. The data were produced by immunoSEQ multiplex PCR, yet TCRdb's version contains in-frame clones alone and is incomplete. V and J calls and clone size are given by that table; D and trimming were obtained from the DNA. In the table there are approximately 160,000 clones, approximately 84% of which are singletons. The CDR3 loop spans 17 amino acids. Trimming took 3 bases from V and 1 from J, leaving 18 bases between them. The germline V gene encodes CDR1 LGHDT and CDR2 YNNKEL (reference sequence).

This sequence joins TRBV3-1 (or the pseudogene TRBV3-2) and TRBJ1-2; maybe TRBD1 (5 bases). Material: peripheral blood. The receptor comes from a woman aged 60 to 75 with COVID-19, enrolled during active disease. CDR3 DNA: TGTGCCAGCAGCCACTCCAAGGGCGGGGCTGATAACTATGGCTACACCTTC. Its protein is CASSHSKGGADNYGYTF.